The 30 T cell receptor beta chains listed next were all sequenced from one sample in a study of identifying expanded T cells in peripheral blood. Profiled with immunoSEQ multiplex PCR; TCRdb holds only in-frame clones, not every one. This table holds tens of thousands of clones, around four fifths found once. Sequenced material: blood. All receptors come from a person aged 18 to 70 in good health.

This clone was seen just once. The rearrangement uses TRBV19 and TRBJ2-1; TRBD2 aligns across 8 bases. Germline loops: CDR1 LNHDA, CDR2 SQIVND (reference sequence). After removal of 5 bases from V and 8 bases from J, the junction contained 11 bases not matched to a gene. CDR3 length: 15 residues. The CDR3 spells CASSRGRGLADEQFF. The CDR3 region has the DNA TGTGCCAGTAGTCGGGGCAGAGGACTAGCAGATGAGCAGTTCTTC.

This clone has only a few counts. The chain is built from TRBV27 and TRBJ2-2; D is perhaps TRBD1 (5 bases). V was shortened by 5 bases and J by 10 bases, with 14 bases between the two germline ends. CDR3 length equals 13 residues. Germline CDR1 MNHEY, CDR2 SMNVEV (reference sequence). The CDR3 loop reads CASSRTTMPELFF. The CDR3, as DNA: TGTGCCAGCAGTCGGACAACTATGCCGGAGCTGTTTTTT.

This clone was detected only a few times. The chain uses TRBV4-1 and TRBJ1-3; D call uncertain. Trimming left V 4 bases short and J 10 bases short, with 23 bases between. Germline lookup yields CDR1 MGHRA and CDR2 YSYEKL. The CDR3 has 16 amino acids. The CDR3 loop is CASSLTWSSDPETIYF. CDR3 DNA sequence: TGCGCCAGCAGCCTTACATGGAGCTCAGACCCTGAGACCATATATTTT.

The J gene is TRBJ2-7, the V gene TRBV6-1, with a weak D call TRBD2 (6 bases). The CDR3 extends over 15 amino acids. V was clipped by 6 bases and J by 2 bases, with 17 bases between them. The germline V gene encodes CDR1 MNHNS and CDR2 SASEGT. In DNA, the CDR3 is TGTGCCAGCAGGGGCCTTAGTCTAGCGCCCTACGAGCAGTACTTC. Protein: CASRGLSLAPYEQYF.

This clone was counted only a few times. V gene TRBV9 combines with J gene TRBJ2-1, with TRBD2 matching over 7 bases. This CDR3 is 16 amino acids long. Germline V CDR1 and CDR2: SGDLS, YYNGEE. Trimming took 0 bases from V and 8 from J; bases not matched to a gene: 11. The DNA for the CDR3 is TGTGCCAGCAGCGTAGTTACGGGGGAGGGCCCCTATGAGCAGTTCTTC. It yields the protein CASSVVTGEGPYEQFF.

The rearrangement joins TRBV6-5 to TRBJ1-1, with D perhaps TRBD1 (5 bases). Germline V gene lookup returns CDR1 MNHEY and CDR2 SVGAGI. Trimming removed 5 bases at V and 11 bases at J, with 15 bases between. This CDR3 is 12 amino acids long. The chain's CDR3 is CASSTEGYGAFF. CDR3 in DNA: TGTGCCAGCAGTACGGAGGGGTATGGGGCTTTCTTT.

The chain recombines TRBV12-5 with TRBJ1-5, with D tentatively TRBD1 (6 bases). The CDR3 sequence is 15 residues long. Trimming pared 7 bases from V and 0 bases from J, leaving 13 bases between. CDR1 is LGHNT, CDR2 FRNRAP, per germline. The CDR3 sequence is CASVERGGSNQPQHF. The CDR3 region has the DNA TGTGCTAGTGTCGAGAGGGGGGGTAGCAATCAGCCCCAGCATTTT.

CDR3 DNA: TGCGCCAGCAGCTCGGGACACGATCGGGCGGACTATGGCTACACCTTC. Protein sequence: CASSSGHDRADYGYTF. The rearrangement joins TRBV5-1 to TRBJ1-2; D possibly corresponds to TRBD1 (6 bases). Germline CDR1 SGHRS, CDR2 YFSETQ. The CDR3 is 16 residues long. Between the trimmed V and J ends, which lost 3 bases and 3 bases, there was a span of 18 bases.

The chain recombines TRBV20-1 with TRBJ2-5; D gene unclear. V was clipped by 5 bases and J by 5 bases, with 9 bases between them. CDR3 length: 11 amino acids. The germline CDR1 and CDR2 sequences are DFQATT and SNEGSKA (reference sequence). The CDR3 DNA is TGCAGTGCTCTGCTACGGGAGACCCAGTACTTC. Translating it yields CSALLRETQYF.

This clone was recorded a few times. V usage is TRBV2 and J usage is TRBJ2-3; D might be TRBD1 or TRBD2, each matching 5 bases. The germline V and J ends were trimmed by 5 bases and 7 bases, with 19 bases remaining between them. Germline V gene sequence: CDR1 SNHLY, CDR2 FYNNEI. This CDR3 is 15 amino acids long. CDR3: CASSPRDDVINTQYF. In nucleotides, the CDR3 is TGTGCCAGCAGTCCCCGGGACGATGTGATTAATACGCAGTATTTT.

J is TRBJ2-2 and V is TRBV6-4, with 7 bases lining up with TRBD1. Germline trimming cut 5 bases from V and 5 bases from J; bases unmatched to any gene: 5. The germline CDR1 and CDR2 sequences are MRHNA and SNTAGT. There are 14 residues in the CDR3. CDR3 amino acids: CASSRQGFTGELFF. Here the CDR3 DNA reads TGTGCCAGCAGTCGACAGGGATTTACCGGGGAGCTGTTTTTT.

This rearrangement joins TRBV27 to TRBJ1-2, with D perhaps TRBD1 (6 bases). The germline V gene encodes CDR1 MNHEY and CDR2 SMNVEV (reference sequence). The CDR3 has 15 residues. Deletions cut 1 base from V and 8 bases from J, with 17 bases between. The CDR3 coding sequence is TGTGCCAGCAGTTTATTCGGGTTGAGGGGGGGCGGCTACACCTTC. This sequence encodes CASSLFGLRGGGYTF.

This clone appeared once. This chain uses TRBV11-2 with TRBJ2-1, with 7 bases aligning to TRBD2. The trim removed 5 bases at V and 7 bases at J, leaving 8 bases unmatched. This CDR3 is 14 amino acids long. Germline CDR1 is SGHAT and CDR2 is FQNNGV. Written as DNA, the CDR3 is TGTGCCAGCAGCCTACTCGGGGGGTTGAATGAGCAGTTCTTC. It is translated as CASSLLGGLNEQFF.

The rearrangement uses TRBV7-2 and TRBJ2-4; 7 bases match TRBD1. V shed 5 bases, J shed 11 bases, and the junction held 6 bases outside the gene matches. CDR3 length: 12 residues. Germline CDR1 is SGHTA and CDR2 is FQGNSA. CDR3 residues: CASSPGQALQYF. The CDR3 coding sequence is TGTGCCAGCAGCCCTGGACAGGCTCTTCAGTACTTC.

V gene TRBV5-4 combines with J gene TRBJ1-1, with D unresolved. V was cut by 6 bases and J by 0 bases, with 9 bases left in between. Germline values: CDR1 SGHNT, CDR2 YYREEE (reference sequence). This CDR3 is 13 amino acids long. The CDR3 reads CASTGALNTEAFF. The CDR3 DNA reads TGTGCCAGCACAGGCGCATTGAACACTGAAGCTTTCTTT. Based on the CDR3 plus reference TRBV5-4 and TRBJ1-1, the full variable domain is ETGVTQSPTHLIKTRGQQVTLRCSSQSGHNTVSWYQQALGQGPQFIFQYYREEENGRGNFPPRFSGLQFPNYSSELNVNALELDDSALYLCASTGALNTEAFFGQGTRLTVV.

The chain couples TRBV25-1 to TRBJ2-1; 9 positions match TRBD2. CDR3 length equals 16 residues. Trimming removed 3 bases from V and 8 bases from J; junction bases left unmatched: 11. Germline loops: CDR1 MGHDK, CDR2 SYGVNS. This chain's CDR3 is CASSDERVAGVDEQFF. CDR3 DNA sequence: TGTGCCAGCAGTGATGAGCGCGTAGCGGGAGTAGATGAGCAGTTCTTC. The variable domain in full, completed from reference TRBV25-1 and TRBJ2-1, reads EADIYQTPRYLVIGTGKKITLECSQTMGHDKMYWYQQDPGMELHLIHYSYGVNSTEKGDLSSESTVSRIRTEHFPLTLESARPSHTSQYLCASSDERVAGVDEQFFGPGTRLTVL.

The CDR3 is CARSLAWQGGWYTEAFF. The CDR3, as DNA: TGTGCCAGAAGCTTGGCGTGGCAGGGGGGTTGGTACACTGAAGCTTTCTTT. V is TRBV5-3 and J is TRBJ1-1, with TRBD1 matching over 7 bases. TRBV5-3 is classed as an ORF, of uncertain function. V shed 0 bases and J 3 bases; nucleotides not matched to a gene: 11. The CDR3 contains 17 residues.

The chain employs TRBV5-1 and TRBJ2-1, with D perhaps matching TRBD1 (6 bases). Per the germline V gene, CDR1 is SGHRS and CDR2 is YFSETQ. This CDR3 is built from 14 residues. V was shortened by 0 bases and J by 10 bases, with 14 bases between the two germline ends. The chain's CDR3 is CASSLANRAGEQFF. The CDR3 nucleotides are TGCGCCAGCAGCTTGGCCAACAGGGCCGGCGAGCAGTTCTTC.

The J gene is TRBJ2-5, the V gene TRBV5-6; 8 bases fit TRBD1. V gave up 4 bases and J gave up 2 bases; unmatched junction bases: 7. The CDR3 spans 15 residues. CDR1 SGHDT and CDR2 YYEEEE come from the germline V gene. The CDR3 spells CASSADRVIQETQYF. CDR3 DNA sequence: TGTGCCAGCAGCGCGGACAGGGTGATTCAAGAGACCCAGTACTTC.

The gene calls are TRBV29-1 and TRBJ2-5, with 10 positions matching TRBD2. V lost 7 bases to trimming and J lost 4 bases; unmatched junction nucleotides: 3. CDR1 SQVTM and CDR2 ANQGSEA come from the germline V gene. The CDR3 runs to 12 residues. The CDR3 sequence is CSALAGGETQYF. For the CDR3, the DNA is TGCAGCGCCTTAGCGGGGGGAGAGACCCAGTACTTC.

The chain employs TRBV29-1 and TRBJ2-3; D is perhaps TRBD2 (6 bases). CDR1 and CDR2 from the germline V gene are SQVTM and ANQGSEA. V was pared by 5 bases and J by 10 bases, with 10 bases between. The CDR3 loop spans 10 amino acids. CDR3 in amino acids: CSVLRGSQYF. The CDR3 DNA sequence: TGCAGCGTTTTGCGGGGTTCGCAGTATTTT.

The chain combines TRBV27 with TRBJ2-2; 7 bases are shared with TRBD1. J was trimmed by 5 bases and V by 6 bases; bases with no gene match: 6. This CDR3 is 14 amino acids long. Germline CDR1 MNHEY, CDR2 SMNVEV (reference sequence). The CDR3 DNA sequence: TGTGCCAGCAGGTCCGGACAGGCAACCGGGGAGCTGTTTTTT. It encodes CASRSGQATGELFF.

The gene calls are TRBV5-4 and TRBJ2-5, with TRBD2 matching over 8 bases. With V trimmed by 5 bases and J by 5 bases, 11 bases remained unmatched. The CDR3 covers 15 residues. Germline-derived CDR1 and CDR2 are SGHNT and YYREEE (reference sequence). The CDR3, as DNA: TGTGCCAGCAGGTGGTCCGGGACTAGGAGTGAGACCCAGTACTTC. Translated: CASRWSGTRSETQYF. Drawing the rest from reference TRBV5-4 and TRBJ2-5, the complete variable domain is ETGVTQSPTHLIKTRGQQVTLRCSSQSGHNTVSWYQQALGQGPQFIFQYYREEENGRGNFPPRFSGLQFPNYSSELNVNALELDDSALYLCASRWSGTRSETQYFGPGTRLLVL.

The chain has TRBV30 and TRBJ2-4, with 7 bases identical to TRBD1. This CDR3 contains 15 residues. The V gene's germline CDR1 is GTSNPN and CDR2 SVGIG (reference sequence). The V gene end was trimmed by 2 bases and the J gene end by 0 bases; junction bases not matched to a gene: 4. CDR3 in DNA: TGTGCCTGGAGTCGGGACAGATTAGCCAAAAACATTCAGTACTTC. Translating it yields CAWSRDRLAKNIQYF.

This clone was counted only a few times. The chain is built from TRBV6-6 and TRBJ2-5; D remains ambiguous. From germline, CDR1 is MNHNY and CDR2 SVGAGI (reference sequence). Trimming left V 5 bases short and J 5 bases short, with 9 bases between. CDR3 size: 12 residues. This CDR3 is CASSTRLETQYF. DNA for the CDR3: TGTGCCAGCAGTACTCGGTTGGAGACCCAGTACTTC.

V gene TRBV4-1 combines with J gene TRBJ1-2; D is possibly TRBD1 (6 bases). Trimming removed 0 bases from V and 9 bases from J, with 8 bases in between. The germline V gene encodes CDR1 MGHRA and CDR2 YSYEKL. The CDR3 contains 12 residues. Written as DNA, the CDR3 is TGCGCCAGCAGCCAAGATGGGGGCCGCTACACCTTC. Amino acids: CASSQDGGRYTF.

V and J are TRBV29-1 and TRBJ2-7, with 9 bases lining up with TRBD1. The CDR3 is made up of 13 amino acids. CDR1 SQVTM and CDR2 ANQGSEA come from the germline V gene. The ends lost 4 bases at V and 9 bases at J; junction bases unmatched: 10. DNA for the CDR3: TGCAGCGTTGGTGGGGGACAGGGCATGGGGCAGTACTTC. It specifies CSVGGGQGMGQYF.

The count of this clone is one. The gene calls are TRBV9 and TRBJ2-3, with D possibly matching TRBD2 (8 bases). The CDR3 contains 16 residues. V shed 0 bases and J shed 7 bases, with 18 bases lying between them. Germline CDR1 reads SGDLS; CDR2 reads YYNGEE. The CDR3 DNA is TGTGCCAGCAGCGTAGGTTCGGGACTAGGGGGCCATACGCAGTATTTT. As protein: CASSVGSGLGGHTQYF.

V usage is TRBV4-2 and J usage is TRBJ2-5; TRBD2 agrees at 10 bases. The CDR3 is made up of 17 amino acids. The junction had 8 bases not matched to a gene; V was cut back by 0 bases and J by 4 bases. Looked up from germline, CDR1 is LGHNA and CDR2 is YNFKEQ. The CDR3 nucleotides read TGTGCCAGCAGCCAAGATCGGGCTAGCGGGAGCTTAGAGACCCAGTACTTC. It yields the protein CASSQDRASGSLETQYF.

The chain joins TRBV13 to TRBJ2-3, with D perhaps matching TRBD2 (5 bases). Germline values: CDR1 PRHDT, CDR2 FYEKMQ (reference sequence). Trimming pared 6 bases from V and 5 bases from J, leaving 9 bases between. The CDR3 is made up of 12 amino acids. CDR3 sequence: CASSGSLDTQYF. The CDR3 coding sequence is TGTGCCAGCAGTGGGAGTTTAGATACGCAGTATTTT.